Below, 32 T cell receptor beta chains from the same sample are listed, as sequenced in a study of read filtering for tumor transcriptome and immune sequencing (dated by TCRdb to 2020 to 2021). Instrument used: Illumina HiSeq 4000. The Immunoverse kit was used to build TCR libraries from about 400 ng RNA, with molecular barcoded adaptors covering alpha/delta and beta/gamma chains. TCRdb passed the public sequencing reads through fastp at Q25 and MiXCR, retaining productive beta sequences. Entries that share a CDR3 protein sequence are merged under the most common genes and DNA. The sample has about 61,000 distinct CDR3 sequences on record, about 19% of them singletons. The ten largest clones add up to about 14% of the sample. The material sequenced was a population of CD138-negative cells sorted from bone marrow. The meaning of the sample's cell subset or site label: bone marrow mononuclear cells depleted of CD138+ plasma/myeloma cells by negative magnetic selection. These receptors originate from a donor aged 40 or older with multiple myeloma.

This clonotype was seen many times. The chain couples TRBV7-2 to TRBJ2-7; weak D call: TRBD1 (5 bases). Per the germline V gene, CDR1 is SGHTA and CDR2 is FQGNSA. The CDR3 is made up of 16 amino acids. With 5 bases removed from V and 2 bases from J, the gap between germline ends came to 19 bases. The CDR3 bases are TGTGCCAGCAGCCATTCGCGAGAACAGGAGCCCTACGAGCAGTACTTC. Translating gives CASSHSREQEPYEQYF. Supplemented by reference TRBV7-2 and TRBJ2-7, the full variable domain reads GAGVSQSPSNKVTEKGKDVELRCDPISGHTALYWYRQSLGQGLEFLIYFQGNSAPDKSGLPSDRFSAERTGGSVSTLTIQRTQQEDSAVYLCASSHSREQEPYEQYFGPGTRLTVT.

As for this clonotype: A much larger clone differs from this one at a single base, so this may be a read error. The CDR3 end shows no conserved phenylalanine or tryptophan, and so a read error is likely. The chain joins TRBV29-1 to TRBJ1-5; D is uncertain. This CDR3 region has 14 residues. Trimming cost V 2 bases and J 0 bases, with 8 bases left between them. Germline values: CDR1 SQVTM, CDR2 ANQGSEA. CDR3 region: CSVELGNSNQPQHC. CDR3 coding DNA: TGCAGCGTTGAACTGGGGAATAGCAATCAGCCCCAGCATTGT.

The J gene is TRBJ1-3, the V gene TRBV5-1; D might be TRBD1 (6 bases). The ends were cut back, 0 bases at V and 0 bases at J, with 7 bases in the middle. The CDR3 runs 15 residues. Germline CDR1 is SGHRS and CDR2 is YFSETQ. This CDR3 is CASSLGTVSGNTIYF. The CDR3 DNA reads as TGCGCCAGCAGCTTGGGGACAGTCTCTGGAAACACCATATATTTT.

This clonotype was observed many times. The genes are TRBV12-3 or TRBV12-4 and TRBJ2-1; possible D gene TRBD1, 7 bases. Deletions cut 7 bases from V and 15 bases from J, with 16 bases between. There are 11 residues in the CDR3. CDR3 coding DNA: TGTGCCAGCACCAGGGGGGCTATAGGGTTCTTC. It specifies CASTRGAIGFF.

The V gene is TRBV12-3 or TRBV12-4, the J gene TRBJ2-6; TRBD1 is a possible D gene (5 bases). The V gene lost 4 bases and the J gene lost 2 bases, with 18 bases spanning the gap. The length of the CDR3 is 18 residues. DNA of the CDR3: TGTGCCAGCAGTTCAGGGTGGGCATCCCTGCCTGGGGCCAACGTCCTGACTTTC. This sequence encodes CASSSGWASLPGANVLTF.

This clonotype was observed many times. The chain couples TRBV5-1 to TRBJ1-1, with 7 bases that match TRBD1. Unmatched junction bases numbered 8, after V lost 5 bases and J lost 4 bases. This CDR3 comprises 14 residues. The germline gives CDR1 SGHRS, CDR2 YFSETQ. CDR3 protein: CASSEGGRATEAFF. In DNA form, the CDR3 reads TGCGCCAGCAGTGAAGGGGGCCGGGCCACTGAAGCTTTCTTT.

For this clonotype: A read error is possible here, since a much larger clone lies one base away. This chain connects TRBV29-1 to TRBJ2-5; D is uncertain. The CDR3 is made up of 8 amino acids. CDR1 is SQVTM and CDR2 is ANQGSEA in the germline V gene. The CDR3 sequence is CCVGAQYF. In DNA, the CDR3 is TGCTGCGTTGGGGCCCAGTACTTC.

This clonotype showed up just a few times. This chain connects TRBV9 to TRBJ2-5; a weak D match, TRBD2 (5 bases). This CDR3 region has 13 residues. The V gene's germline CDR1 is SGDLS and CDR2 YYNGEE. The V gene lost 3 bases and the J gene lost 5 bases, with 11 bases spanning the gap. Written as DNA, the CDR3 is TGTGCCAGCAGCGCAAACGGGGTTGAGACCCAGTACTTC. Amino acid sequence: CASSANGVETQYF. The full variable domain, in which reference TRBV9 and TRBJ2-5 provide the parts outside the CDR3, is DSGVTQTPKHLITATGQRVTLRCSPRSGDLSVYWYQQSLDQGLQFLIQYYNGEERAKGNILERFSAQQFPDLHSELNLSSLELGDSALYFCASSANGVETQYFGPGTRLLVL.

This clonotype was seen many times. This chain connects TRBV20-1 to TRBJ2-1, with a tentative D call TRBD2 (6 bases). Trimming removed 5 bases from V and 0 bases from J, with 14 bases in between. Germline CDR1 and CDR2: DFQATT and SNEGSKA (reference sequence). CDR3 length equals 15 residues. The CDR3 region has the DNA TGCAGTGCTCCGCGACTAGGGAGCTCCTACAATGAGCAGTTCTTC. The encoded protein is CSAPRLGSSYNEQFF.

The chain's CDR3 is CASSLGRGAHTQYF. In DNA form, the CDR3 reads TGTGCCAGCAGTTTAGGTAGGGGGGCACATACGCAGTATTTT. The gene calls are TRBV27 and TRBJ2-3; either TRBD1 or TRBD2 may supply D (6 bases each). This CDR3 contains 14 residues. The germline V and J ends were trimmed by 2 bases and 7 bases, with 13 bases remaining between them. Looked up from germline, CDR1 is MNHEY and CDR2 is SMNVEV (reference sequence).

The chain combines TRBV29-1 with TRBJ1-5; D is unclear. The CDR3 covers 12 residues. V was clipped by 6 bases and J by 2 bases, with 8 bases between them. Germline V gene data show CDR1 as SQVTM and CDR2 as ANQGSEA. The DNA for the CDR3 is TGCAGCGTCCAGGACGGCAATCAGCCCCAGCATTTT. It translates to CSVQDGNQPQHF. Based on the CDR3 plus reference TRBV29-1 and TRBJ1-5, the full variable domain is SAVISQKPSRDICQRGTSLTIQCQVDSQVTMMFWYRQQPGQSLTLIATANQGSEATYESGFVIDKFPISRPNLTFSTLTVSNMSPEDSSIYLCSVQDGNQPQHFGDGTRLSIL.

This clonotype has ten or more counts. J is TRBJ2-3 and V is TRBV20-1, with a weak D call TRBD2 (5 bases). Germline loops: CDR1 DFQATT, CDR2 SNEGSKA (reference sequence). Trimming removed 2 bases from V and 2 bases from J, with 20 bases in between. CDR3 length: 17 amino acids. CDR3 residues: CSARRVGFSVHTDTQYF. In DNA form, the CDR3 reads TGCAGTGCTAGACGGGTTGGGTTTAGCGTCCACACAGATACGCAGTATTTT.

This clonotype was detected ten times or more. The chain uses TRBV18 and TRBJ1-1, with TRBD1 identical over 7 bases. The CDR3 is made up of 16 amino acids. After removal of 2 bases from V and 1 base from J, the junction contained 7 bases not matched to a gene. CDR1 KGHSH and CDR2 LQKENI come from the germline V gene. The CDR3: CASSPFTGAPNTEAFF. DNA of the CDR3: TGTGCCAGCTCACCATTTACAGGGGCCCCGAACACTGAAGCTTTCTTT. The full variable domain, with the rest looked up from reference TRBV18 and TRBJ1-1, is NAGVMQNPRHLVRRRGQEARLRCSPMKGHSHVYWYRQLPEEGLKFMVYLQKENIIDESGMPKERFSAEFPKEGPSILRIQQVVRGDSAAYFCASSPFTGAPNTEAFFGQGTRLTVV.

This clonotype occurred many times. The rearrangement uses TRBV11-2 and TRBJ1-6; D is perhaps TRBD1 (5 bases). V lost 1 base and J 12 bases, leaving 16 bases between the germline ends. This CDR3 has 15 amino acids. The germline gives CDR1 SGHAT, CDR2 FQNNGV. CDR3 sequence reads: CASSLGAGGGGPLHF. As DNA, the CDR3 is TGTGCCAGCAGCTTAGGGGCCGGGGGGGGAGGACCCCTCCACTTT.

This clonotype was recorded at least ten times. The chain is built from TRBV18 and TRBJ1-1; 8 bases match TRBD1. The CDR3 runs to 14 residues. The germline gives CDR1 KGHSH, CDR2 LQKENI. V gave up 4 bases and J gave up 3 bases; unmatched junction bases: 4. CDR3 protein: CASSLGQGDTEAFF. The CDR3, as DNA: TGTGCCAGCTCACTCGGACAGGGCGACACTGAAGCTTTCTTT.

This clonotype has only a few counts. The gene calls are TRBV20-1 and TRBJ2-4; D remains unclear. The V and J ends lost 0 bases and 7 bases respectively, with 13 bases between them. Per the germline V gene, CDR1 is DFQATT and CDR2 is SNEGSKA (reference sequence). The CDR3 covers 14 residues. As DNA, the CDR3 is TGCAGTGCTAGAGATCTAAGGCAGAGGAACATTCAGTACTTC. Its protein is CSARDLRQRNIQYF.

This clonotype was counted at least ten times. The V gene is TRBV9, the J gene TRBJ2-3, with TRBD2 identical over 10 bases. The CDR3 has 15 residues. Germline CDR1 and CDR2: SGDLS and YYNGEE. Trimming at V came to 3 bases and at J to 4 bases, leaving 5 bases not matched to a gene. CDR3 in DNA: TGTGCCAGCAGCGCTAGCGGGAGTTGGGCAGATACGCAGTATTTT. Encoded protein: CASSASGSWADTQYF.

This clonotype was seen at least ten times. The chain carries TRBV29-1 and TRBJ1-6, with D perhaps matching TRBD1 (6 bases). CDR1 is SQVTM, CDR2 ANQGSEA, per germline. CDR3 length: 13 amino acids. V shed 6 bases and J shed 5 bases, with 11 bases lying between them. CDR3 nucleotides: TGCAGCGTCGGGGGGCCCGATAATTCACCCCTCCACTTT. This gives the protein CSVGGPDNSPLHF.

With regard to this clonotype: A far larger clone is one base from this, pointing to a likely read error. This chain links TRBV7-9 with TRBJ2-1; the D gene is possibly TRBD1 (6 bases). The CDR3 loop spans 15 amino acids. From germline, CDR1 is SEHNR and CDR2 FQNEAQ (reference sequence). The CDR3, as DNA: TGTGCCGGCAGCCTCTTCAGGGGCCTTGAGAATGAGCAGTTCTTC. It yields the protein CAGSLFRGLENEQFF.

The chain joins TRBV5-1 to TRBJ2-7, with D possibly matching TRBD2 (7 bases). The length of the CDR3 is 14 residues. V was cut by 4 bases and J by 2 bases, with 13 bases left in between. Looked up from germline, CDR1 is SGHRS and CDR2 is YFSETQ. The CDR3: CASSRGDYPYEQYF. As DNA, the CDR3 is TGCGCCAGCAGCAGGGGGGACTATCCCTACGAGCAGTACTTC.

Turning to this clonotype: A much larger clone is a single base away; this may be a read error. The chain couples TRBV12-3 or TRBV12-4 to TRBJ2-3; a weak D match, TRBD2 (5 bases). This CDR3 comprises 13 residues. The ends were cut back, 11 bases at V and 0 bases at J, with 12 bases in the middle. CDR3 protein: CAAATGSTDTQYF. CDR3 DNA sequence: TGTGCCGCCGCCACGGGGAGCACAGATACGCAGTATTTT.

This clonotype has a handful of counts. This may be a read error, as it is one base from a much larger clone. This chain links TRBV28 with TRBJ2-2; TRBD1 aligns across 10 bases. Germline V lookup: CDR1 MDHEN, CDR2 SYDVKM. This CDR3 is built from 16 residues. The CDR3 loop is CASSLTRQGAIGGLFF. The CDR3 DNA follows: TGTGCCAGCAGTTTAACCCGACAGGGGGCCATCGGGGGGCTGTTTTTT. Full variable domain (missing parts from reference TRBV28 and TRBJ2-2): DVKVTQSSRYLVKRTGEKVFLECVQDMDHENMFWYRQDPGLGLRLIYFSYDVKMKEKGDIPEGYSVSREKKERFSLILESASTNQTSMYLCASSLTRQGAIGGLFFGEGSRLTVL.

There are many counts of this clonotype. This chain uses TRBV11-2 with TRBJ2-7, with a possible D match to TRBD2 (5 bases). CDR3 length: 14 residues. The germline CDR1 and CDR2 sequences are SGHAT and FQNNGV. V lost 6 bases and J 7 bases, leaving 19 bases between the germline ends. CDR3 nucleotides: TGTGCCAGCAGTCCCGGGATAAGAACGGGGGAGCAGTACTTC. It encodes CASSPGIRTGEQYF. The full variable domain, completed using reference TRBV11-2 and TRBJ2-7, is EAGVAQSPRYKIIEKRQSVAFWCNPISGHATLYWYQQILGQGPKLLIQFQNNGVVDDSQLPKDRFSAERLKGVDSTLKIQPAKLEDSAVYLCASSPGIRTGEQYFGPGTRLTVT.

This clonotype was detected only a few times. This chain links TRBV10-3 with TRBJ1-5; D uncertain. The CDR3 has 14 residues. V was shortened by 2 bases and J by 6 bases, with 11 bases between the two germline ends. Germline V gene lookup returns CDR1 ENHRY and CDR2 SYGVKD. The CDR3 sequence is CAISEELKAQPQHF. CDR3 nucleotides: TGTGCCATCAGTGAGGAGTTAAAGGCTCAGCCCCAGCATTTT.

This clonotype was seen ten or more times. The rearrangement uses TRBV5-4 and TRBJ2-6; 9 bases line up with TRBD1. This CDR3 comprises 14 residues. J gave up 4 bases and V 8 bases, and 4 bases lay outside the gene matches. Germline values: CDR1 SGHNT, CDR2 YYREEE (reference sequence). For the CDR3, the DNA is TGTGCCAGTAACAGGGGGCAGGGGGCCAACGTCCTGACTTTC. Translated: CASNRGQGANVLTF.

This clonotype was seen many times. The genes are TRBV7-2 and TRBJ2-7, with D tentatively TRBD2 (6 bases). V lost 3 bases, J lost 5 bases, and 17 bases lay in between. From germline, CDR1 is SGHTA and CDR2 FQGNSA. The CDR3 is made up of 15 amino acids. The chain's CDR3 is CASSFGRGPSHEQYF. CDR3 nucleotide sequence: TGTGCCAGCAGCTTTGGGCGGGGTCCGTCCCACGAGCAGTACTTC.

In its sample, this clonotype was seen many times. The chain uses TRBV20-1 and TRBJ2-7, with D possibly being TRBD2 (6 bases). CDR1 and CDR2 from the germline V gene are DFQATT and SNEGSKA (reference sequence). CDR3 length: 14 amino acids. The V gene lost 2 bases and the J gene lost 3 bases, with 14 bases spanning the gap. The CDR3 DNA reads TGCAGTGCTAGAAAGGCGGGATCGAACTACGAGCAGTACTTC. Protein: CSARKAGSNYEQYF.

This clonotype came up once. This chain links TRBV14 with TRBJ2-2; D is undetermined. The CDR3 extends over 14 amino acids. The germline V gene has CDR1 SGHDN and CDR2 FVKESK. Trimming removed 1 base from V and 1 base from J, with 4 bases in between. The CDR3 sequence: CASSQARNTGELFF. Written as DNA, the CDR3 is TGTGCCAGCAGCCAAGCCCGGAACACCGGGGAGCTGTTTTTT. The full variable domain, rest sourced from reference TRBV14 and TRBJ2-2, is EAGVTQFPSHSVIEKGQTVTLRCDPISGHDNLYWYRRVMGKEIKFLLHFVKESKQDESGMPNNRFLAERTGGTYSTLKVQPAELEDSGVYFCASSQARNTGELFFGEGSRLTVL.

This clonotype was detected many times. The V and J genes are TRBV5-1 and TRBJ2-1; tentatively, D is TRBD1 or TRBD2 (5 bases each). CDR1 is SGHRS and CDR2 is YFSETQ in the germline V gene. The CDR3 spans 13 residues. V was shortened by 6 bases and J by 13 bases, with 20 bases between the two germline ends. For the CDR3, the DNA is TGCGCCAGCAAAAACCTGGGGGAGACTGCCCAGTTCTTC. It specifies CASKNLGETAQFF.

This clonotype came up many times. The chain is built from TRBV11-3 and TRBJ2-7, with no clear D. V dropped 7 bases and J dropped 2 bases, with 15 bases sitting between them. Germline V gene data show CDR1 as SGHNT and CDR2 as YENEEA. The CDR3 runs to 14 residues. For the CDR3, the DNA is TGTGCCAGCACCCAGATGCTCGGCCCCTACGAGCAGTACTTC. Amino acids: CASTQMLGPYEQYF.

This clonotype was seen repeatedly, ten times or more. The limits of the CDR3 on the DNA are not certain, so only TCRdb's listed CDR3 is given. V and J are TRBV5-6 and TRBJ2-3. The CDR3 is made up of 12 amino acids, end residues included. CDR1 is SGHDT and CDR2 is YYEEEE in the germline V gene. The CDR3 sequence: CASSFFGSTQYF.

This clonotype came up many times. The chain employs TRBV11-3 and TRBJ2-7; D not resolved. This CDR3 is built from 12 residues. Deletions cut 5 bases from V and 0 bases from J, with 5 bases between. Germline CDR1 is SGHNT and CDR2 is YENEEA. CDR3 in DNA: TGTGCCAGCAGCCCTTCCTCCTACGAGCAGTACTTC. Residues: CASSPSSYEQYF.